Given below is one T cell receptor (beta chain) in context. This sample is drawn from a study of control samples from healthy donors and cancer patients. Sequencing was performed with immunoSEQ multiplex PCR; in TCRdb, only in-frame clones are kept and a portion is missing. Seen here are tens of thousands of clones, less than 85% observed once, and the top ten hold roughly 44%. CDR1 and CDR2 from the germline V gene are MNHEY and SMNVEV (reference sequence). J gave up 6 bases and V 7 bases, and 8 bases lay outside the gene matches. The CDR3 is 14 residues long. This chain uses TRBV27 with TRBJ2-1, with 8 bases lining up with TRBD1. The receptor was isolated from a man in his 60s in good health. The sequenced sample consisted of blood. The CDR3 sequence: CASKGQGAPNEQFF. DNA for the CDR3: TGTGCCAGCAAAGGGCAGGGGGCCCCCAATGAGCAGTTCTTC.